One and the same sample provided the 2 T cell receptor beta chains below, sequenced in a study of CD8 T cells in ankylosing spondylitis. TCRdb reprocessed the 5' RACE reads with MiXCR, giving one entry per CDR3 protein. The profile shows around 150,000 distinct CDR3 sequences, about an eighth of them singletons. Sequenced sample: blood, either unsorted or a sorted T cell fraction (not recorded which). The origin of the receptors is a female donor with ankylosing spondylitis or in good health (not recorded which).

This clonotype showed up many times. The V call is TRBV5-1, the J call TRBJ1-1; maybe TRBD1 (5 bases). V gave up 4 bases and J gave up 4 bases, with 17 bases separating them. Germline CDR1 SGHRS, CDR2 YFSETQ. The CDR3 length is 15 residues. In DNA, the CDR3 is TGCGCCAGCAGCCCCGGGACCCCGAGAGCCACTGAAGCTTTCTTT. Translated: CASSPGTPRATEAFF.

This chain links TRBV12-5 with TRBJ1-5, with 7 bases matching TRBD1. CDR3 length equals 16 residues. Losses at the gene ends were 5 bases for V and 3 bases for J; bases not matched to a gene: 10. Germline CDR1 is LGHNT and CDR2 is FRNRAP. CDR3 residues: CASGLNRDRNNQPQHF. The CDR3 coding sequence is TGTGCTAGTGGTCTAAACCGGGACAGAAACAATCAGCCCCAGCATTTT.